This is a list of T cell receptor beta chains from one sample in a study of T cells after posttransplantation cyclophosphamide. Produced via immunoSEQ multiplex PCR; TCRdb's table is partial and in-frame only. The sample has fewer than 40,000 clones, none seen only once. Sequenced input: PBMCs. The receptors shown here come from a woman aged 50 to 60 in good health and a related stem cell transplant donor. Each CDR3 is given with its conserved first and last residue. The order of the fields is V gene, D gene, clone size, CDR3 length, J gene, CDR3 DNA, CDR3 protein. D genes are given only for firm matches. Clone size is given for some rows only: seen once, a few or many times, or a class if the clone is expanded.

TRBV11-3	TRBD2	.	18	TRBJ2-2	TGTGCCAGCAGCTCAAGGACTAGCGGGGGAGCGAACACCGGGGAGCTGTTTTTT	CASSSRTSGGANTGELFF
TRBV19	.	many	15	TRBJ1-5	TGTGCCAGTACCCTAAGACAGGCGCAGGGTCAGCCCCAGCATTTT	CASTLRQAQGQPQHF
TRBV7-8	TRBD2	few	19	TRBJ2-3	TGTGCCAGCAGCTTAGGGAAGATGACTAGCGGGGAGTTGACAGATACGCAGTATTTT	CASSLGKMTSGELTDTQYF
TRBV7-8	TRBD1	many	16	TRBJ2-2	TGTGCCAGCAGCTCCGGGACAGGGTGGAACACCGGGGAGCTGTTTTTT	CASSSGTGWNTGELFF
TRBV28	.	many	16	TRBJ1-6	TGTGCCAGCAGTTTAAATATCCTCTCGGAGGATTCACCCCTCCACTTT	CASSLNILSEDSPLHF
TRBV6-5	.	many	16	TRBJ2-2	TGTGCCAGCAGTTACGACTCGGCCCGACGGTCTGGGGAGCTGTTTTTT	CASSYDSARRSGELFF
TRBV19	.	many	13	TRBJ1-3	TGTGCCTGCAGTAGGTGGCCTGGAAACACCATATATTTT	CACSRWPGNTIYF
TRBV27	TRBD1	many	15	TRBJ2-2	TGTGCCAGCAGTATCGGACAGGGGGCTGCCGGGGAGCTGTTTTTT	CASSIGQGAAGELFF
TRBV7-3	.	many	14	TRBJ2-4	TGTGCCAGCGCTAGAGGAGGGGTGGGAAACATTCAGTACTTC	CASARGGVGNIQYF
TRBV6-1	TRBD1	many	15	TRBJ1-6	TGTGCCAGCAGTGAAGCGGGACAGGGATTATCACCCCTCCACTTT	CASSEAGQGLSPLHF
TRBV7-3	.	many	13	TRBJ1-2	TGTGCCAGCAGCTCTCTGGACTTAAAGGGCTACACCTTC	CASSSLDLKGYTF
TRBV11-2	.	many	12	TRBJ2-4	TGTGCCAGCAGCTTACCAGGGAACATTCAGTACTTC	CASSLPGNIQYF
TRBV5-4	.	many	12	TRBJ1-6	TGTGCCAGCAGCCATCCGGCGGGGACCCTCCACTTT	CASSHPAGTLHF
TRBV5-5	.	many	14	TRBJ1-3	TGTGCCAGCAGCGACAGTTTCTCTGGAAACACCATATATTTT	CASSDSFSGNTIYF
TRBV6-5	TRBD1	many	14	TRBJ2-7	TGTGCCAGCAGTCCCGGGACAGAATTCTACGAGCAGTACTTC	CASSPGTEFYEQYF
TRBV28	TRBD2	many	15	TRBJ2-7	TGTGCCAGCAGTTTATGGCGGGGGGGCATACACGAGCAGTACTTC	CASSLWRGGIHEQYF
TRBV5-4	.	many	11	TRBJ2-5	TGTGCCACCCGGTTGGAAGAGACCCAGTACTTC	CATRLEETQYF
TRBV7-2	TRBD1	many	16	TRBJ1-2	TGTGCCAGCAGCCTTCGTCGGACAGGAGTTAACTATGGCTACACCTTC	CASSLRRTGVNYGYTF
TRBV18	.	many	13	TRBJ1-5	TGTGCCAGCTCGGGGGACAAGGTCCAGCCCCAGCATTTT	CASSGDKVQPQHF
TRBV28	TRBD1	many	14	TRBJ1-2	TGTGCCAGCACCGAGACAGGGCCTAACTATGGCTACACCTTC	CASTETGPNYGYTF
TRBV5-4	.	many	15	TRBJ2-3	TGTGCCAGCAGCTTGGGTGGGGCGAGCACAGATACGCAGTATTTT	CASSLGGASTDTQYF
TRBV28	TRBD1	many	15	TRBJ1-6	TGTGCCAGCAGTGCCTCGGGACAGGGTGGTTCACCCCTCCACTTT	CASSASGQGGSPLHF
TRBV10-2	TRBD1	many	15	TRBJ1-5	TGCGCCAGCAGTGAGAGGACAGGGGCCTATCAGCCCCAGCATTTT	CASSERTGAYQPQHF
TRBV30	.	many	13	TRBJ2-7	TGTGCCTGGAGTGTACGACTAGGCTACGAGCAGTACTTC	CAWSVRLGYEQYF
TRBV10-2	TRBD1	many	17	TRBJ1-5	TGCGCCAGCAGTGATTTACCGGGACCCAGGGGGAGACAGCCCCAGCATTTT	CASSDLPGPRGRQPQHF
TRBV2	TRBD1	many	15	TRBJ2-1	TGTGCCAGCAGTGATCGGACAGGGAAAGTAGGTGAGCAGTTCTTC	CASSDRTGKVGEQFF
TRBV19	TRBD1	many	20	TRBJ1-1	TGTGCCAGTAGTATTTCCTCTCAGGGACAGGGAAGGGGAGTGATAACTGAAGCTTTCTTT	CASSISSQGQGRGVITEAFF
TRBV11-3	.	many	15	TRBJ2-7	TGTGCCAGCAGCTTATGGGATGACGGGAGCTACGAGCAGTACTTC	CASSLWDDGSYEQYF
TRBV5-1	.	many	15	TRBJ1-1	TGCGCCAGCAGCCTATATACAGGGTCGAACACTGAAGCTTTCTTT	CASSLYTGSNTEAFF
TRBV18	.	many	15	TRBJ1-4	TGTGCCAGCTCAACCCGACAGACAACTAATGAAAAACTGTTTTTT	CASSTRQTTNEKLFF
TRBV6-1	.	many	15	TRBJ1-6	TGTGCCAGCAGTGAGTCAGGGGAGTCCAATTCACCCCTCCACTTT	CASSESGESNSPLHF
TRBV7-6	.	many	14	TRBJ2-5	TGTGCCATCAAGGGGGACAACGAGGGGGAGACCCAGTACTTC	CAIKGDNEGETQYF
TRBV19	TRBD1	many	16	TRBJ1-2	TGTGCCAGTAGTATTAGGGGACAGGGGATTTCCTATGGCTACACCTTC	CASSIRGQGISYGYTF
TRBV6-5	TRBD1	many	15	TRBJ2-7	TGTGCCAGCAGTTCGTACGGGACAGGGGTCTACGAGCAGTACTTC	CASSSYGTGVYEQYF
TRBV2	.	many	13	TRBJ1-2	TGTGCCAGCCGGGGAGACGGCGCCTATGGCTACACCTTC	CASRGDGAYGYTF
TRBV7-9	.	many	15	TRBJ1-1	TGTGCCAGCAGCTTATTCCGACAGATGAACACTGAAGCTTTCTTT	CASSLFRQMNTEAFF
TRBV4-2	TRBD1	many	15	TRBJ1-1	TGTGCCAGCACCCAGGGGGACAGGATCAACACTGAAGCTTTCTTT	CASTQGDRINTEAFF
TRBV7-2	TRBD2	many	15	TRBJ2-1	TGTGCCAGCAGCCCAGCGGGGGCCGACTACAATGAGCAGTTCTTC	CASSPAGADYNEQFF
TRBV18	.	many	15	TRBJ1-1	TGTGCCAGCTCACCGTTGGACAGCATGAACACTGAAGCTTTCTTT	CASSPLDSMNTEAFF
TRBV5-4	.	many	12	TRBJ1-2	TGTGCCAGCAGGACAGACTACTATGGCTACACCTTC	CASRTDYYGYTF
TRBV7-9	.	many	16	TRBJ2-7	TGTGCCAGCAGCTTAGGGGTGGGCATTATCGTTTACGAGCAGTACTTC	CASSLGVGIIVYEQYF
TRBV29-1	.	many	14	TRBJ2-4	TGCAGCGCCACCCCCGGGACACAAAAAAACATTCAGTACTTC	CSATPGTQKNIQYF
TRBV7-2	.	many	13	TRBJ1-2	TGTGCCAGCAGCTCCATTGGGGCCTATGGCTACACCTTC	CASSSIGAYGYTF
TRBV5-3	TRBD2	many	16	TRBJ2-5	TGTGCCAGAAAGGGGGTTAGCGGGGGGTTACAAGAGACCCAGTACTTC	CARKGVSGGLQETQYF
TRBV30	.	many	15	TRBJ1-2	TGTGCCTGGAGTTCAGGGCGGGGGGCGAACTATGGCTACACCTTC	CAWSSGRGANYGYTF
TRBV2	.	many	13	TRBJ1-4	TGTGCCACCACCAGGGAAACTAATGAAAAACTGTTTTTT	CATTRETNEKLFF
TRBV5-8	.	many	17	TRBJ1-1	TGTGCCAGCAGCTTGGTGAGAGGAAACTTGATGAACACTGAAGCTTTCTTT	CASSLVRGNLMNTEAFF
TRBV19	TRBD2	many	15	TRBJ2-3	TGTGCCACCTCAAGACTAGCGGGTACTACAGATACGCAGTATTTT	CATSRLAGTTDTQYF
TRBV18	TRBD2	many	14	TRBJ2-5	TGTGCCAGCTCACGGGATCTAGCGGAAGAGACCCAGTACTTC	CASSRDLAEETQYF
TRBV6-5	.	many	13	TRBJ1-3	TGTGCCAGCAGTTACGGACAGGGAAACACCATATATTTT	CASSYGQGNTIYF
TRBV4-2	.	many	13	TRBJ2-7	TGTGCCAGCAGCCGCTCGGAGGGCGACGAGCAGTACTTC	CASSRSEGDEQYF